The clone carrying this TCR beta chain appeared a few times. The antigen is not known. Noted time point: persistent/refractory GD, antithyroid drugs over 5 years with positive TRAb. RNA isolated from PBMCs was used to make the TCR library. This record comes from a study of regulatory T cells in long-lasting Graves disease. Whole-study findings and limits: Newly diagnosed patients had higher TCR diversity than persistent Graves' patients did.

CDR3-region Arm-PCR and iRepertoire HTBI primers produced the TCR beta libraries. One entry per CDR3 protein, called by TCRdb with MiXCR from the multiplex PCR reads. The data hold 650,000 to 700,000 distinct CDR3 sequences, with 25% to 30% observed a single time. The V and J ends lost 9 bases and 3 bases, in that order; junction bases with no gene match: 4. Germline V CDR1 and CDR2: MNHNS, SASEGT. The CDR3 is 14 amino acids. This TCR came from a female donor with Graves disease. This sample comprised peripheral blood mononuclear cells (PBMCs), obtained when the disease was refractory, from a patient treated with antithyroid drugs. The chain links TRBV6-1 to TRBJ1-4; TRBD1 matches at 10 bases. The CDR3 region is CASDRGPANEKLFF. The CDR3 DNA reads TGTGCCAGTGACAGGGGGCCGGCTAATGAAAAACTGTTTTTT.